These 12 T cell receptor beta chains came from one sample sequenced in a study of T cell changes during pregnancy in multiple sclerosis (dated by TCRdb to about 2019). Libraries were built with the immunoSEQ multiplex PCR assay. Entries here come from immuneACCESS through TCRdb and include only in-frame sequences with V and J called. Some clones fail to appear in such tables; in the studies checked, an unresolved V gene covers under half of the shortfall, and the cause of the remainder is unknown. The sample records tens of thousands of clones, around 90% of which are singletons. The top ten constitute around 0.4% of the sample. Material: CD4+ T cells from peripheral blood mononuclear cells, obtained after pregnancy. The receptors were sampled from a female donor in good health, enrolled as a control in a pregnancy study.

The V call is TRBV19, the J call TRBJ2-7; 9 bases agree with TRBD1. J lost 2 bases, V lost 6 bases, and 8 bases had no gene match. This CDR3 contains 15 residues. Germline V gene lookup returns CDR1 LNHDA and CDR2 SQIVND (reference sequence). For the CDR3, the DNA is TGTGCCAGTAGCATAACCGGGACAGGGACCTACGAGCAGTACTTC. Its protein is CASSITGTGTYEQYF.

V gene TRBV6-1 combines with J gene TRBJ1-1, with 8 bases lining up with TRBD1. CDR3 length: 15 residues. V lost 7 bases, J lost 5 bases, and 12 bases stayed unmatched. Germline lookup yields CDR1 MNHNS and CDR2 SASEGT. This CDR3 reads CASIKELTGVTEAFF. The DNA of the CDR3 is TGTGCCAGCATCAAAGAGTTGACAGGGGTAACTGAAGCTTTCTTT.

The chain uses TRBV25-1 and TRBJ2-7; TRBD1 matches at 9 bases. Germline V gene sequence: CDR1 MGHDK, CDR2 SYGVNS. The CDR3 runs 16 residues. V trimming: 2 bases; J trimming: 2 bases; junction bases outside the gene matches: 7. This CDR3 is CASSEGHGQGTYEQYF. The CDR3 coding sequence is TGTGCCAGCAGTGAAGGGCACGGACAGGGGACCTACGAGCAGTACTTC.

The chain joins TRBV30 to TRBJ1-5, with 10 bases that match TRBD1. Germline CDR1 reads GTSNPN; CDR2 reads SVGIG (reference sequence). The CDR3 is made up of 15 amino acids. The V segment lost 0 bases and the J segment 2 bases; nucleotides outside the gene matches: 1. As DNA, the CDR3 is TGTGCCTGGAGTGTAGGGACAGGGGGCAATCAGCCCCAGCATTTT. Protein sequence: CAWSVGTGGNQPQHF.

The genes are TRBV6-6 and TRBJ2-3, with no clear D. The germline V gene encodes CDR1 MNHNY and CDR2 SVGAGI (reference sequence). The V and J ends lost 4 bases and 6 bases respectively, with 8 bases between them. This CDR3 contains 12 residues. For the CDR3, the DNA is TGTGCCAGCAGTTTCCCCAGGGATACGCAGTATTTT. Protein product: CASSFPRDTQYF.

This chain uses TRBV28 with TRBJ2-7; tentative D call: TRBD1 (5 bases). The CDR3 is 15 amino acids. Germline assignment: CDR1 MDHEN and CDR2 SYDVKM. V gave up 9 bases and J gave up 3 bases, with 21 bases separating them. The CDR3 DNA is TGTGCCAGACCTCCCACCCAGGGTTCGGGCTACGAGCAGTACTTC. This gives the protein CARPPTQGSGYEQYF.

In nucleotides, the CDR3 is TGTGCCAGCTCACACGGGACTAGCGGCACCGGGGAGCTGTTTTTT. It translates to CASSHGTSGTGELFF. This chain uses TRBV18 with TRBJ2-2, with 11 bases aligning to TRBD2. The V and J ends lost 4 bases and 4 bases, in that order; junction bases with no gene match: 2. Per the germline V gene, CDR1 is KGHSH and CDR2 is LQKENI. The CDR3 runs to 15 residues.

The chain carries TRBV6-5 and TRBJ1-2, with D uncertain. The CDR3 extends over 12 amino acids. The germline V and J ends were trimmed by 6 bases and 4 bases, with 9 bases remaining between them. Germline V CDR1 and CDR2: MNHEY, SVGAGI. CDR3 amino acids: CASSLNSYGYTF. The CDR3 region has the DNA TGTGCCAGCAGCCTTAACTCCTATGGCTACACCTTC.

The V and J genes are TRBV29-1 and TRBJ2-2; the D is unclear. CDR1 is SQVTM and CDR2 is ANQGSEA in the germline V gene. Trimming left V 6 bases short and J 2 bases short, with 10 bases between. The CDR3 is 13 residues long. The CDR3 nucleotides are TGCAGCGTCCGAGCCTCTAACACCGGGGAGCTGTTTTTT. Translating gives CSVRASNTGELFF.

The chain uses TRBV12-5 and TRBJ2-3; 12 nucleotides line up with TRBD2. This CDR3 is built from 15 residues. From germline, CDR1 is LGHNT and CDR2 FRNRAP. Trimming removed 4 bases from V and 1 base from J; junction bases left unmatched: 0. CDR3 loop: CASGWTSGGTDTQYF. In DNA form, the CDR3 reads TGTGCTAGTGGTTGGACTAGCGGGGGCACAGATACGCAGTATTTT.

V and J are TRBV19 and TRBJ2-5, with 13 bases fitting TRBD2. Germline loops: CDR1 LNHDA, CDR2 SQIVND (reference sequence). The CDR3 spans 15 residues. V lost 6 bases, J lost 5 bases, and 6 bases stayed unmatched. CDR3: CASSTGTSGTETQYF. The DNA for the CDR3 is TGTGCCAGTAGCACCGGGACTAGCGGGACGGAGACCCAGTACTTC.

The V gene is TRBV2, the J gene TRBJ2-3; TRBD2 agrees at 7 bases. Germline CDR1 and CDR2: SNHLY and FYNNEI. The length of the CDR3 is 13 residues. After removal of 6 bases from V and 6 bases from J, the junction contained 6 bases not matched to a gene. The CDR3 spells CASSGLDGDTQYF. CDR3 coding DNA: TGTGCCAGCAGCGGACTAGACGGCGATACGCAGTATTTT.